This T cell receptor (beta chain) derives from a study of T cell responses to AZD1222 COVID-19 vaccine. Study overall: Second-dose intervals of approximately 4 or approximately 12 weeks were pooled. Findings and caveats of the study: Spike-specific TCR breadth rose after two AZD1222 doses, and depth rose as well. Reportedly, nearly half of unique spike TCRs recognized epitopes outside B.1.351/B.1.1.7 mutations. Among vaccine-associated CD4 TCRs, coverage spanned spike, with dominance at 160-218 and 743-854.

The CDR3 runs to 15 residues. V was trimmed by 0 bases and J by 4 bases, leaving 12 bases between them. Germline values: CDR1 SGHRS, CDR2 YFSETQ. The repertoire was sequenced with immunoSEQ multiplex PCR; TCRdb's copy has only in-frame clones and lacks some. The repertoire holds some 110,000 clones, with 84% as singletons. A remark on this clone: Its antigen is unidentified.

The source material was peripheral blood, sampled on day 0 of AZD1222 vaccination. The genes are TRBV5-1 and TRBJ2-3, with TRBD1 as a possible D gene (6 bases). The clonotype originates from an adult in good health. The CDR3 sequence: CASSLEGAGADTQYF. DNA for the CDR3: TGCGCCAGCAGCTTGGAAGGGGCAGGGGCAGATACGCAGTATTTT.